The rows below give T cell receptor beta chains drawn from one sample of a study of blood T cell repertoires in COVID-19. Assay: immunoSEQ multiplex PCR; the TCRdb copy retains only in-frame clones and omits some. The repertoire consists of about 230,000 clones, with roughly four fifths occurring once and the leading ten covering around 6.8%. Sequencing was performed on peripheral blood. The receptors shown here come from a woman aged 50 to 60 with acute or convalescent COVID-19. Each CDR3 is given with its conserved first and last residue. The D gene is left open where the match is weak. Clone sizes are given selectively: once, few, many, or a class where the clone is expanded.

D: .
J: TRBJ2-3
size: .
V: TRBV5-4
DNA: TGTGCCAGCAGCTTGGAAGGGAGGGATACGCAGTATTTT
CDR3: CASSLEGRDTQYF

D: .
J: TRBJ1-2
size: once
V: TRBV10-3
DNA: TGTGCCATCAGTGACCCGGGGTGGAACTATGGCTACACCTTC
CDR3: CAISDPGWNYGYTF

D: .
J: TRBJ2-1
size: .
V: TRBV5-1
DNA: TGCGCCAGCAGCTTGGGGGTGGACTACTACAATGAGCAGTTCTTC
CDR3: CASSLGVDYYNEQFF

D: .
J: TRBJ1-5
size: .
V: TRBV6-5
DNA: TGTGCCAGCAATCGGGGCAATCAGCCCCAGCATTTT
CDR3: CASNRGNQPQHF

D: .
J: TRBJ1-2
size: .
V: TRBV25-1
DNA: TGTGCCAGCAGCGGGGGAGAAGGGAGATCTGGCTACACCTTC
CDR3: CASSGGEGRSGYTF

D: .
J: TRBJ1-5
size: few
V: TRBV5-1
DNA: TGCGCCAGCAGCTTGGGATTACCAACAGGTAGGCAGCCCCAGCATTTT
CDR3: CASSLGLPTGRQPQHF

D: TRBD2
J: TRBJ2-7
size: .
V: TRBV30
DNA: TGTGCCTGGATCCGCGGGGGGACTAGGGGCTACGAGCAGTACTTC
CDR3: CAWIRGGTRGYEQYF

D: .
J: TRBJ1-3
size: .
V: TRBV5-4
DNA: TGTGCCAGCAGCTTGGCCGGCTCTGGAAACACCATATATTTT
CDR3: CASSLAGSGNTIYF

D: .
J: TRBJ1-3
size: .
V: TRBV2
DNA: TGTGCCAGCAGTCCGGGCCGGGGAGACACCATATATTTT
CDR3: CASSPGRGDTIYF

D: .
J: TRBJ1-1
size: .
V: TRBV5-6
DNA: TGTGCCAGCAGCTTGGTGCCAGGGGAAACTGAAGCTTTCTTT
CDR3: CASSLVPGETEAFF

D: TRBD2
J: TRBJ2-3
size: .
V: TRBV9
DNA: TGTGCCAGCAGCCCTCAATGGACTAGCGGGAGGACAGATACGCAGTATTTT
CDR3: CASSPQWTSGRTDTQYF

D: TRBD1
J: TRBJ2-7
size: .
V: TRBV10-1
DNA: TGCGCCAGCAGTGCGGTCCTGACAGGGGTTAATTTCCACGAGCAGTACTTC
CDR3: CASSAVLTGVNFHEQYF

D: TRBD2
J: TRBJ2-1
size: .
V: TRBV30
DNA: TGTGCCTGGAGACTAGTGGGGGGGTACGAGCAGTTCTTC
CDR3: CAWRLVGGYEQFF

D: TRBD1
J: TRBJ1-2
size: .
V: TRBV12-3/TRBV12-4
DNA: TGTGCCAGCAGTTGGACAGGGGCCTATGGCTACACCTTC
CDR3: CASSWTGAYGYTF

D: TRBD1
J: TRBJ2-5
size: .
V: TRBV19
DNA: TGTGCCAGTATGGACAGGGGGCTAGAGACCCAGTACTTC
CDR3: CASMDRGLETQYF

D: .
J: TRBJ2-2
size: .
V: TRBV3-1/TRBV3-2
DNA: TGTGCCAGCAGCCCTGGAGGGGTGGGGGAGCTGTTTTTT
CDR3: CASSPGGVGELFF

D: .
J: TRBJ1-1
size: .
V: TRBV3-1/TRBV3-2
DNA: TGTGCCAGCAGCCGCTTCAGGGGGAACACTGAAGCTTTCTTT
CDR3: CASSRFRGNTEAFF

D: TRBD2
J: TRBJ2-5
size: once
V: TRBV20-1
DNA: TGCAGTGCTAGTCGTCTAGCGGGTAGTTGGGGCGAGACCCAGTACTTC
CDR3: CSASRLAGSWGETQYF

D: TRBD1
J: TRBJ1-5
size: .
V: TRBV12-3/TRBV12-4
DNA: TGTGCCAGCAGTTTGGGACAGAATCAGCCCCAGCATTTT
CDR3: CASSLGQNQPQHF

D: TRBD2
J: TRBJ2-2
size: .
V: TRBV5-1
DNA: TGCGCCAGCAGCAGGACTAGCGGGAGGGCCACCGGGGAGCTGTTTTTT
CDR3: CASSRTSGRATGELFF